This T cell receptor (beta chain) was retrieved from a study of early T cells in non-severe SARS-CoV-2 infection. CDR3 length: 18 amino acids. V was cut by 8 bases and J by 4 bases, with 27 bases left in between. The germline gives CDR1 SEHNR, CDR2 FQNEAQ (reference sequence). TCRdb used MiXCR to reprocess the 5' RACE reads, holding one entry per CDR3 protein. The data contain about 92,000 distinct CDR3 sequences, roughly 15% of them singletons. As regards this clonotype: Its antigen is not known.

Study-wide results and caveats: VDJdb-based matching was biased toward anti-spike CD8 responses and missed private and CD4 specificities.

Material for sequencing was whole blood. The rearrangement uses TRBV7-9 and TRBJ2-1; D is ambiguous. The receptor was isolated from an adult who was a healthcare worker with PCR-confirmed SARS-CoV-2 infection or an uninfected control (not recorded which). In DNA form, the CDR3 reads TGTGCCAGCCGTTTAGGGCGTGGGCAAAACATAAAATACAATGAGCAGTTCTTC. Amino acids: CASRLGRGQNIKYNEQFF. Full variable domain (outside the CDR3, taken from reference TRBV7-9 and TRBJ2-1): DTGVSQNPRHKITKRGQNVTFRCDPISEHNRLYWYRQTLGQGPEFLTYFQNEAQLEKSRLLSDRFSAERPKGSFSTLEIQRTEQGDSAMYLCASRLGRGQNIKYNEQFFGPGTRLTVL.